This T cell receptor (beta chain) was recorded in a study of cytomegalovirus exposure and HLA in healthy donors. Overall study: The same platform used for the 600 to 750 first-cohort repertoires was also used for the 100 to 150 validation repertoires, as a later analysis reported. General study results and limits: Accounts indicate the classifier identified cytomegalovirus status with strong specificity and sensitivity.

This clone is a singleton in its sample. Its specificity is unknown. TCRdb's copy holds only in-frame clones and misses some; the assay was immunoSEQ multiplex PCR. The data contain approximately 80,000 clones, 93% of them singletons. Trimming removed 2 bases at V and 6 bases at J, with 16 bases between. Germline loops: CDR1 GTSNPN, CDR2 SVGIG (reference sequence). The CDR3 length is 14 residues. It was the approximately 130-subject validation cohort, separate from the approximately 700-subject first cohort, to which the donors belonged. This clonotype originated in a woman in her twenties or thirties in good health and CMV-seronegative. J is TRBJ1-1 and V is TRBV30; possible D gene TRBD1, 5 bases. The sequencing sample was made of PBMCs. In DNA, the CDR3 is TGTGCCTGGAGTAAGGGGTGGGGGGATTCTGAAGCTTTCTTT. Translation gives CAWSKGWGDSEAFF.